One and the same sample provided the 4 T cell receptor beta chains below, sequenced in a study of technical replicates of blood from a few donors. The data were produced by immunoSEQ multiplex PCR, yet TCRdb's version contains in-frame clones alone and is incomplete. Among roughly 83,000 clones, more than 80% were seen once, and the ten largest hold more than 0.2%. Material: T cells isolated from PBMCs. The source of these receptors is a human donor in good health.

This sequence joins TRBV30 and TRBJ2-7; 8 nucleotides align to TRBD2. CDR3 length: 14 amino acids. Germline CDR1 is GTSNPN and CDR2 is SVGIG (reference sequence). After removal of 8 bases from V and 1 base from J, the junction contained 10 bases not matched to a gene. CDR3 amino acids: CAGGGGTKSYEQYF. CDR3 nucleotides: TGTGCCGGCGGCGGGGGGACGAAGTCCTACGAGCAGTACTTC.

The chain links TRBV9 to TRBJ2-7; 9 bases fit TRBD2. The germline V gene has CDR1 SGDLS and CDR2 YYNGEE. The CDR3 length is 14 residues. V was clipped by 3 bases and J by 2 bases; unmatched bases: 3. The CDR3 reads CASSETSGPYEQYF. The CDR3 nucleotides are TGTGCCAGCAGCGAGACTAGCGGCCCCTACGAGCAGTACTTC.

V and J are TRBV28 and TRBJ2-5, with a weak D call TRBD2 (6 bases). V lost 1 base, J lost 5 bases, and 14 bases lay in between. Germline-derived CDR1 and CDR2 are MDHEN and SYDVKM. The CDR3 is made up of 15 amino acids. The CDR3 DNA is TGTGCCAGCAGTTTATCCGGGACTGCCTTGGAGACCCAGTACTTC. Its translation is CASSLSGTALETQYF.

The rearrangement joins TRBV9 to TRBJ1-1; D is unclear. V lost 3 bases and J lost 3, with 12 bases in between. The CDR3 is 14 residues long. CDR1 is SGDLS, CDR2 YYNGEE, per germline. Written as DNA, the CDR3 is TGTGCCAGCAGCGAGACCAAGCGGGACACTGAAGCTTTCTTT. Translated: CASSETKRDTEAFF.